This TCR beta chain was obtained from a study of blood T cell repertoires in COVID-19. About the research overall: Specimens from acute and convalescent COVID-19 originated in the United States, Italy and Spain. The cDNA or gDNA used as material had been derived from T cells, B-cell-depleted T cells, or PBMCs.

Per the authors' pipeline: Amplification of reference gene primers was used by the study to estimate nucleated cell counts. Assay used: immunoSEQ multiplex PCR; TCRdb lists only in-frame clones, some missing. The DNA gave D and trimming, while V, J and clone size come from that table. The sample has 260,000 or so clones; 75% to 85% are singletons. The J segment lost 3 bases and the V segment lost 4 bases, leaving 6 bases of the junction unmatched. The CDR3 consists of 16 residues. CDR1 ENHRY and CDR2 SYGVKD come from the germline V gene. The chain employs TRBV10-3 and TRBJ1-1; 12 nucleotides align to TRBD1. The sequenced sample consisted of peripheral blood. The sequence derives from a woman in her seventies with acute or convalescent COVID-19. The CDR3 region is CAISGGTGGSDTEAFF. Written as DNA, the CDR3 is TGTGCCATCAGTGGGGGGACAGGGGGCTCGGACACTGAAGCTTTCTTT.